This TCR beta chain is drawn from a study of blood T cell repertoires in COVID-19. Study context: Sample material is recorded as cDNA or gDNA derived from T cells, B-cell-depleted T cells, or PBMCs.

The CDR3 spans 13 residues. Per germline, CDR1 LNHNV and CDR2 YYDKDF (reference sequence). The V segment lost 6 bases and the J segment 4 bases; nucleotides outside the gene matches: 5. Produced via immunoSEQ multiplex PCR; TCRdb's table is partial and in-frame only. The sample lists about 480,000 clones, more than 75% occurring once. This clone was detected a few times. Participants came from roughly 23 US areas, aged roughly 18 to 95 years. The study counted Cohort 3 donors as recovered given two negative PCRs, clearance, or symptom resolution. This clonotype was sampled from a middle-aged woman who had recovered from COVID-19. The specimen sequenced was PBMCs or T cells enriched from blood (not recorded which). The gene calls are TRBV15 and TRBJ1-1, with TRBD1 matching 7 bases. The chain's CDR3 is CATREGTVTEAFF. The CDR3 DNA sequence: TGTGCCACCAGGGAGGGGACAGTCACTGAAGCTTTCTTT. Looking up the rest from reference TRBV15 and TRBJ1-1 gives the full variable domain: DAMVIQNPRYQVTQFGKPVTLSCSQTLNHNVMYWYQQKSSQAPKLLFHYYDKDFNNEADTPDNFQSRRPNTSFCFLDIRSPGLGDTAMYLCATREGTVTEAFFGQGTRLTVV.